Following are 10 T cell receptor delta chains from one sample sequenced in a study of γδ T cells in repeated Plasmodium falciparum infection. TCRdb ran CATT on the multiplex PCR reads. The repertoire has over 45,000 delta-chain clones, 1.5% to 2% of them found once; the top ten carry about 8.3%. Gammadelta T cells were flow-sorted from PBMC into Vgamma9/Vdelta2+ and Vdelta2-negative populations for bulk analysis. The sequencing input was gamma-delta T cells from blood. All receptors derive from a pool of human donors (malaria-infected and uninfected, not separated).

This clone was seen more than once but under ten times. Translating this DNA gives a protein that differs at residue 5 from the TCRdb one, which belongs to a much larger clone; a read error is likely, and the protein shown is this translation. The rearrangement uses TRDV1 and TRDJ1; 13 bases agree with TRDD3. TCRdb is silent on the J gene; assignment here came from matching the DNA to germline. With V trimmed by 4 bases and J by 0 bases, 23 bases remained unmatched. This CDR3 has 23 amino acids. Germline-derived CDR1 and CDR2 are TSWWSYY and QGS. CDR3 region: CALGGGDPEYWGIRSVDTDKLIF. CDR3 nucleotides: TGTGCTCTTGGGGGAGGGGACCCCGAGTACTGGGGGATACGATCGGTGGACACCGATAAACTCATCTTT.

This clone appeared a few times. A far larger clone is a single base away, which makes a read error likely. Other DNA sequences in this specimen translate into the identical CDR3. The chain couples TRDV2 to TRDJ1, with 12 nucleotides matching TRDD3. TCRdb supplies no J gene; here it was assigned by aligning the nucleotide sequence to germline. V shed 0 bases and J 2 bases; nucleotides not matched to a gene: 12. CDR1 is GEAIGNYY and CDR2 is EKD in the germline V gene. The CDR3 runs 19 residues. CDR3 residues: CACDTLQLGDTRGTDKLIF. The CDR3 nucleotides are TGTGCCTGTGACACCCTCCAACTGGGGGATACCCGCGGAACCGATAAACTCATCTTT.

Of note for this clone: TCRdb records a much larger clone's protein for this DNA, with a difference at residue 10 that likely arises from a read error; the protein given is the translation of the DNA. Other DNA sequences in this specimen translate into the identical CDR3. The rearrangement links TRDV1 to TRDJ3; D is perhaps TRDD2 or TRDD3 (5 bases each). No J gene is reported in TCRdb; it was inferred here by comparing the DNA with germline. There are 19 residues in the CDR3. CDR1 is TSWWSYY and CDR2 is QGS in the germline V gene. The CDR3 DNA reads as TGTGCTCTCGAACCTTCACTCGGGGGGGCATCCTGGGACACCAGACAGATGTTTTTC. This sequence encodes CALEPSLGGASWDTRQMFF.

This clone came up a few times. TCRdb shows a much larger clone's protein in place of this DNA's translation, and the two differ at residue 15, likely through a read error; the protein shown is translated from the DNA. The V gene call reads TRDV1; no J gene was called; the D call TRDD3 from the table was never checked on the DNA. Germline V gene sequence: CDR1 TSWWSYY, CDR2 QGS. The CDR3 spans 17 residues. The CDR3 sequence: CALGEVVLDPVTAQPFF. DNA of the CDR3: TGTGCTCTTGGGGAAGTAGTACTGGATCCAGTGACAGCACAACCCTTCTTT.

This clone was seen repeatedly, ten times or more. For this DNA, TCRdb reports the protein of a much larger clone, which diverges at residue 11, most likely from a read error; the protein presented here is translated directly from the DNA. The J gene is TRDJ1, the V gene TRDV1; 8 bases match TRDD3. As TCRdb names no J gene, one was assigned here on the basis of a DNA match to germline. The CDR3 is 18 residues long. J gave up 0 bases and V 4 bases, and 13 bases lay outside the gene matches. In germline, CDR1 is TSWWSYY, CDR2 QGS. The CDR3, as DNA: TGTGCTCTTGGGGCTCTTCCTTTACTGGGGGCCAACACCGATAAACTCATCTTT. Its translation is CALGALPLLGANTDKLIF.

This clone was seen a few times. The amino acid sequence in TCRdb belongs to a much larger clone and departs from this DNA's translation at residue 5, likely a sequencing read error; the sequence shown is translated from the DNA. The CDR3 DNA is TGTGCTCTTGGGAAACTAAAGGCCTCCTTGGCTGGGGGATTCACCTGCACCGATAAACTCATCTTT. Amino acids: CALGKLKASLAGGFTCTDKLIF. The rearrangement links TRDV1 to TRDJ1, with TRDD3 identical over 9 bases. The length of the CDR3 is 22 residues. The germline V gene has CDR1 TSWWSYY and CDR2 QGS.

By its share, this clone is medium-sized. The same CDR3 can be traced to other DNA sequences in this sample. The chain carries TRDV1 and TRDJ1; TRDD3 might be the D (5 bases). With 3 bases removed from V and 4 bases from J, the gap between germline ends came to 12 bases. The CDR3 runs to 14 residues. Germline values: CDR1 TSWWSYY, CDR2 QGS. Here the CDR3 reads CALGEDRGDDKLIF. CDR3 nucleotide sequence: TGTGCTCTTGGGGAGGATAGAGGGGACGATAAACTCATCTTT.

For this clone: A far larger clone is a single base away, which makes a read error likely. This sample includes further DNA sequences coding for the same CDR3. The V gene is TRDV1, the J gene TRDJ1, with 7 bases fitting TRDD3. The ends lost 3 bases at V and 3 bases at J; junction bases unmatched: 7. CDR3 length: 15 amino acids. Per germline, CDR1 TSWWSYY and CDR2 QGS. This CDR3 is CALGEKHGYADKLIF. DNA of the CDR3: TGTGCTCTTGGGGAGAAGCATGGATACGCCGATAAACTCATCTTT.

Notes on this clone: TCRdb attributes to this sequence the protein of a much larger clone, which differs from the DNA translation at residue 12; a read error is likely, and the protein displayed is translated from the DNA. The rearrangement joins TRDV1 to TRDJ1, with D possibly being TRDD2 (6 bases). This CDR3 contains 19 residues. V lost 2 bases and J lost 2, with 24 bases in between. Germline loops: CDR1 TSWWSYY, CDR2 QGS. The chain's CDR3 is CALGEISYVGIRWTDKLIF. The CDR3 DNA reads TGTGCTCTTGGGGAAATATCCTACGTAGGGATTAGGTGGACCGATAAACTCATCTTT.

To note about this clone: Given a far larger clone just one base away, this is likely a sequencing read error. Other DNA sequences in the same sample also yield this CDR3. The chain has TRAV38-2/DV8 and TRDJ1; tentative D call: TRDD2 (6 bases). Here the J gene came from matching the DNA to germline, since TCRdb omits it. The V gene's germline CDR1 is TSESDYY and CDR2 QEAYKQQN. CDR3 length: 22 residues. Trimming took off 0 bases at V and 0 bases at J, with 30 bases between the two ends. The chain's CDR3 is CAYRSVLPRCWLGTSYTDKLIF. CDR3 sequence (DNA): TGTGCTTATAGGAGCGTACTTCCTCGGTGTTGGTTGGGAACCTCGTACACCGATAAACTCATCTTT.